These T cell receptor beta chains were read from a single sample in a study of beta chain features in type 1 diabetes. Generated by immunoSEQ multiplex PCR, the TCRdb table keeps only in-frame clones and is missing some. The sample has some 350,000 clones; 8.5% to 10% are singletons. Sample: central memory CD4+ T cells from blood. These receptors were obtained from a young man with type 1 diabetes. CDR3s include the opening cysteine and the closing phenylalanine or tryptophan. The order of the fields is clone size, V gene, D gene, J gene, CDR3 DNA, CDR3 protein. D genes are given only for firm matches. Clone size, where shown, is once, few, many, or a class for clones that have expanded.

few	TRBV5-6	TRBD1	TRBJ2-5	TGTGCCAGCAGCCCTTCACAGGGGGCGAGGGAGACCCAGTACTTC	CASSPSQGARETQYF
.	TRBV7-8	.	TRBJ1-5	TGTGCCAGCAGCTTAGCCGGCCATTATCAGCCCCAGCATTTT	CASSLAGHYQPQHF
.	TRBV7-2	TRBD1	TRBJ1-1	TGTGCCAGCAGCCCATTACAGGGGGCAGTCACTGAAGCTTTCTTT	CASSPLQGAVTEAFF
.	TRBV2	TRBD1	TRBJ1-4	TGTGCCAGCAGACAGGGGGATGAAAAACTGTTTTTT	CASRQGDEKLFF
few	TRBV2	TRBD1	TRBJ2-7	TGTGCCAGCAGCCAAGACAGGGCAAGGCGTGGGTACGAGCAGTACTTC	CASSQDRARRGYEQYF
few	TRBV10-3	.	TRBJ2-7	TGTGCCAGCAGTTCAGGCAGGGACGCGGAGCAGTACTTC	CASSSGRDAEQYF
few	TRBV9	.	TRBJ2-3	TGTGCCAGCAGCGTTTTAACAGGGAGTGGGGATCATGATGGGCAGTATTTT	CASSVLTGSGDHDGQYF
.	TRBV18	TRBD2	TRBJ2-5	TGTGCCAGCTCACCACCGGGACTAGCCACATGGTACCAAGAGACCCAGTACTTC	CASSPPGLATWYQETQYF
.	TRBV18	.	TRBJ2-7	TGTGCCAGCTCACCCGGGGGGGACAGGGTCCACGAGCAGTACTTC	CASSPGGDRVHEQYF
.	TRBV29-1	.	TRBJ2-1	TGCAGCGTTGAAGGCTACGGTGAGCAGTTCTTC	CSVEGYGEQFF
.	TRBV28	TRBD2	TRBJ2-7	TGTGCCAGCAGTTTCTCAGCGGGGACGGGCTTGGGGGAGCAGTACTTC	CASSFSAGTGLGEQYF
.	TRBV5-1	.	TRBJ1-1	TGCGCCAGCATCTTGGGATCCGCCGGTACTGAAGCTTTCTTT	CASILGSAGTEAFF
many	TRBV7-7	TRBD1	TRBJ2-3	TGTGCTAGCAGCTTAGGACAGGGGAATACGCAGTATTTT	CASSLGQGNTQYF
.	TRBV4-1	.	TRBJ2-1	TGTGCCAGCAGCCAGGACACGACAGACTACAATGAGCAGTTCTTC	CASSQDTTDYNEQFF
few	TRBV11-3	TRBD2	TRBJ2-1	TGTGCCAGCAGCTTAGAGTCGACTAGCCGGTTCTTC	CASSLESTSRFF
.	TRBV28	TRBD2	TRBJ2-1	TGTGCCAGCAGCCTAGCGGGGCCATTGATAGCGCAGTTCTTC	CASSLAGPLIAQFF
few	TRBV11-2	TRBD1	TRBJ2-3	TGTGCCAGCAGAAACGACAGGGGCTCGGATACGCAGTATTTT	CASRNDRGSDTQYF
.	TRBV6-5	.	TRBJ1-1	TGTGCCAGCATTAAGATGGGGGGCACTGAAGCTTTCTTT	CASIKMGGTEAFF
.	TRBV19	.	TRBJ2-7	TGTGCCAGTAGTATTGACCTCGGGGGTGGGCAGTACTTC	CASSIDLGGGQYF
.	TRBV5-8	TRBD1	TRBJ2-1	TGTGCCAGCAGTCGAACAGGGGGCGCCTACAATGAGCAGTTCTTC	CASSRTGGAYNEQFF
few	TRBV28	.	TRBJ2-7	TGTGCCAGCAGGCTTGCCGGGACGCAGAGCTCCTACGAGCAGTACTTC	CASRLAGTQSSYEQYF
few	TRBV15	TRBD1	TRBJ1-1	TGTGCCACCAGCGCGGGACACTCTACAGGGGGTACTGAAGCTTTCTTT	CATSAGHSTGGTEAFF